The 14 T cell receptor beta chains in this list originate from one sample, sequenced in a study of T cell repertoires in ileal Crohn's disease. Clones were sequenced by immunoSEQ multiplex PCR, and TCRdb holds only the in-frame ones, with some missing. The repertoire holds approximately 6,800 clones, with 74% as singletons. The time point was: proximal margin of the surgical specimen (macroscopically non-inflamed). The source material was ileal tissue. Receptor source: an adult with Crohn's disease.

The chain joins TRBV4-3 to TRBJ2-4; D is ambiguous. Per germline, CDR1 LGHNA and CDR2 YSLEER. Trimming shortened V by 0 bases and J by 0 bases, and 15 bases separated the two germline ends. CDR3 length equals 18 residues. This CDR3 reads CASSQDRAIQLAKNIQYF. The CDR3 DNA sequence: TGCGCCAGCAGCCAAGATCGGGCCATCCAGCTAGCCAAAAACATTCAGTACTTC.

V is TRBV4-3 and J is TRBJ2-2; D may be TRBD1 (5 bases). This CDR3 spans 16 amino acids. CDR1 is LGHNA, CDR2 YSLEER, per germline. The ends were cut back, 3 bases at V and 5 bases at J, with 16 bases in the middle. DNA of the CDR3: TGCGCCAGCAGCCAGGGTGCCGTAGGGGCAACCGGGGAGCTGTTTTTT. Amino acids: CASSQGAVGATGELFF.

The chain recombines TRBV28 with TRBJ2-2, with D possibly TRBD2 on 5 matching bases. The V gene lost 5 bases and the J gene lost 2 bases, with 12 bases spanning the gap. Germline V gives CDR1 MDHEN, CDR2 SYDVKM. The CDR3 is 15 residues long. The chain's CDR3 is CASSAAGGNTGELFF. The CDR3 DNA sequence: TGTGCCAGCAGTGCCGCGGGCGGTAACACCGGGGAGCTGTTTTTT.

The J gene is TRBJ1-2, the V gene TRBV2, with D unclear. V was pared by 5 bases and J by 8 bases, with 15 bases between. This CDR3 is built from 13 residues. Germline lookup yields CDR1 SNHLY and CDR2 FYNNEI. The chain's CDR3 is CASSFGVEVGYTF. DNA of the CDR3: TGTGCCAGCAGTTTTGGGGTGGAAGTGGGCTACACCTTC.

In nucleotides, the CDR3 is TGTGCCAGCAGCCTTGAGAGGGAAGAGACCCAGTACTTC. Its protein is CASSLEREETQYF. The V and J genes are TRBV5-4 and TRBJ2-5, with D tentatively TRBD2 (5 bases). There are 13 residues in the CDR3. Germline loops: CDR1 SGHNT, CDR2 YYREEE (reference sequence). V was clipped by 4 bases and J by 3 bases, with 10 bases between them.

The CDR3 loop is CASSLAGLATYEQYF. The CDR3 nucleotides read TGTGCCAGCAGCTTAGCCGGACTAGCAACCTACGAGCAGTACTTC. The chain uses TRBV7-9 and TRBJ2-7; 8 nucleotides line up with TRBD2. The ends lost 0 bases at V and 2 bases at J; junction bases unmatched: 3. The germline CDR1 and CDR2 sequences are SEHNR and FQNEAQ (reference sequence). This CDR3 is built from 15 residues.

The chain recombines TRBV6-6 with TRBJ1-1; D gene ambiguous. With 5 bases removed from V and 0 bases from J, the gap between germline ends came to 7 bases. This CDR3 contains 13 residues. Germline-derived CDR1 and CDR2 are MNHNY and SVGAGI (reference sequence). The CDR3 DNA reads as TGTGCCAGCAGTCTGATGATGAACACTGAAGCTTTCTTT. Protein product: CASSLMMNTEAFF.

The V call is TRBV30, the J call TRBJ1-1; D is undetermined. Trimming took off 1 base at V and 7 bases at J, with 7 bases between the two ends. This CDR3 has 11 residues. CDR1 GTSNPN and CDR2 SVGIG come from the germline V gene (reference sequence). In DNA form, the CDR3 reads TGTGCCTGGAGTGAGACGCGTGAAGCTTTCTTT. Translating it yields CAWSETREAFF. Complete variable domain (other parts from reference TRBV30 and TRBJ1-1): SQTIHQWPATLVQPVGSPLSLECTVEGTSNPNLYWYRQAAGRGLQLLFYSVGIGQISSEVPQNLSASRPQDRQFILSSKKLLLSDSGFYLCAWSETREAFFGQGTRLTVV.

About this clone itself: One end of the junction varies from germline; a read error may be responsible. V gene TRBV28 combines with J gene TRBJ2-7; 13 bases fit TRBD2. Looked up from germline, CDR1 is MDHEN and CDR2 is SYDVKM. CDR3 size: 17 residues. CDR3 sequence (DNA): TGTGCCAGCAGTTCTCCCGTACCGGGACTAGCGGGACGGCTAACGCACTTC. Protein sequence: CASSSPVPGLAGRLTHF.

This clone was observed a few times. The chain combines TRBV29-1 with TRBJ1-4, with D tentatively TRBD1 (5 bases). This CDR3 spans 13 amino acids. Germline CDR1 is SQVTM and CDR2 is ANQGSEA. V lost 7 bases and J 6 bases, leaving 15 bases between the germline ends. The CDR3 sequence is CSGSYLGDEKLFF. The CDR3 coding sequence is TGCAGCGGATCCTACTTGGGGGATGAAAAACTGTTTTTT. Combining the CDR3 with reference TRBV29-1 and TRBJ1-4 gives the whole variable domain SAVISQKPSRDICQRGTSLTIQCQVDSQVTMMFWYRQQPGQSLTLIATANQGSEATYESGFVIDKFPISRPNLTFSTLTVSNMSPEDSSIYLCSGSYLGDEKLFFGSGTQLSVL.

The chain employs TRBV19 and TRBJ2-1; 8 bases map to TRBD2. The germline gives CDR1 LNHDA, CDR2 SQIVND (reference sequence). The CDR3 spans 15 residues. V shed 3 bases and J 6 bases; nucleotides not matched to a gene: 7. The CDR3, as DNA: TGTGCCAGTAGTATGGGACTAGGGTGGGGCAATGAGCAGTTCTTC. This gives the protein CASSMGLGWGNEQFF.

This clone came up a few times. This chain joins TRBV5-1 and TRBJ2-3; D gene ambiguous. This CDR3 spans 12 amino acids. The germline V and J ends were trimmed by 0 bases and 4 bases, with 3 bases remaining between them. Germline CDR1 SGHRS, CDR2 YFSETQ. CDR3 nucleotides: TGCGCCAGCAGCTTGGCCTCAGATACGCAGTATTTT. Its translation: CASSLASDTQYF.

For this clone: Additional DNA sequences in this sample encode the identical CDR3. This chain uses TRBV18 with TRBJ2-1; 10 nucleotides agree with TRBD2. Looked up from germline, CDR1 is KGHSH and CDR2 is LQKENI. The CDR3 is 16 residues long. Trimming cost V 0 bases and J 1 base; bases outside gene matches: 0. DNA for the CDR3: TGTGCCAGCTCACCACCGACTAGCGGGTCCTACAATGAGCAGTTCTTC. The encoded protein is CASSPPTSGSYNEQFF.

The chain uses TRBV9 and TRBJ1-2; a possible D gene is TRBD1 (5 bases). The CDR3 has 14 residues. The germline V gene has CDR1 SGDLS and CDR2 YYNGEE. The V gene lost 0 bases and the J gene lost 6 bases, with 12 bases spanning the gap. The CDR3 is CASSVGSGSDGYTF. Written as DNA, the CDR3 is TGTGCCAGCAGCGTAGGGTCAGGGTCGGATGGCTACACCTTC.